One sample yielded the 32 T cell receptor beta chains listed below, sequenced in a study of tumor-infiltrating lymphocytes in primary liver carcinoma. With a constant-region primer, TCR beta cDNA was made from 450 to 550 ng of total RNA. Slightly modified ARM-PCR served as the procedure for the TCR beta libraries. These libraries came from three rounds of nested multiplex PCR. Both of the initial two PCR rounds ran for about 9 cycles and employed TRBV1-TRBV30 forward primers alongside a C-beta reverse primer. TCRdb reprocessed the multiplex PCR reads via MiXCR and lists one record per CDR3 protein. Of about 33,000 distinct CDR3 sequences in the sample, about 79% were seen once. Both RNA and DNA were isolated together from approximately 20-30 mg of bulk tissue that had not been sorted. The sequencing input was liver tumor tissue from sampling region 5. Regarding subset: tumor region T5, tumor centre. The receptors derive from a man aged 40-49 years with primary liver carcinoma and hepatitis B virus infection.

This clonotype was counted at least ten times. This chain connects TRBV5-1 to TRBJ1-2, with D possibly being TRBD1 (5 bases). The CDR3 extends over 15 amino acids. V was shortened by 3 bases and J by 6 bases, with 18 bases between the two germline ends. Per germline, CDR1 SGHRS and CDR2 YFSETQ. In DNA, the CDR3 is TGCGCCAGCAGCTGGATCGGGGGGGAAGGGGATGGCTACACCTTC. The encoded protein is CASSWIGGEGDGYTF.

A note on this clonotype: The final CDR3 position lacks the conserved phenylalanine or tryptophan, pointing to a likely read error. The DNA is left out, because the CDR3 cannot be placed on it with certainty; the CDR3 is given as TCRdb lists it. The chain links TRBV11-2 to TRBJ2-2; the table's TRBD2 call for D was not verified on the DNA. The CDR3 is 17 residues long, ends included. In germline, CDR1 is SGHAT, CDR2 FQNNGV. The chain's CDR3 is CASSLALGGANTGELLY.

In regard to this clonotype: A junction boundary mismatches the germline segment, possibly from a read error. The DNA of the CDR3 is TGTACCAGCAGCCCCGGAGAGGGTTCCTACTATGAGCAGCTCTTC. Translation gives CTSSPGEGSYYEQLF. The chain couples TRBV5-5 to TRBJ2-1; D might be TRBD2 (5 bases). The CDR3 totals 15 residues. The germline CDR1 and CDR2 sequences are SGHKS and YYEKEE (reference sequence).

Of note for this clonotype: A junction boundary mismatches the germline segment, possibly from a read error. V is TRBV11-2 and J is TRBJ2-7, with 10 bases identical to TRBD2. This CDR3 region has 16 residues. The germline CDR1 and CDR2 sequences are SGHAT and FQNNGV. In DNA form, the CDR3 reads TGTGCCAGAGGCTTAGATGGGCTTAGCGGGAGGTACGAGGAGTACTTC. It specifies CARGLDGLSGRYEEYF.

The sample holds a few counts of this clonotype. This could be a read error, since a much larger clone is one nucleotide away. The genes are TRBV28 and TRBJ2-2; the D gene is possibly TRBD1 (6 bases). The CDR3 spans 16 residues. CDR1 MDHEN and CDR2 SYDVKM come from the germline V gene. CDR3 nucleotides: TGTGCCAGCAGTTTTCCTCAGGGACACTCAACCGAGGAGCTGTTTTTT. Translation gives CASSFPQGHSTEELFF.

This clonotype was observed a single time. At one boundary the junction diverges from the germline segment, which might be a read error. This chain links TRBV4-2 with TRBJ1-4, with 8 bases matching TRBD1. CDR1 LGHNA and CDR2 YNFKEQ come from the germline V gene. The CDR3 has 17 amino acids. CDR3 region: CASSRTPSGQGTGKLLF. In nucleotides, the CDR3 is TGTGCCAGCAGCCGAACACCTTCCGGACAGGGTACTGGAAAACTGTTGTTT.

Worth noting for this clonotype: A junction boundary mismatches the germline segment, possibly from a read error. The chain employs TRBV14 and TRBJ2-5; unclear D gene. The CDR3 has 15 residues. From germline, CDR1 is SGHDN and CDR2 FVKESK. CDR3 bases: TGTGCCATCAGCCAAGATATGAGTTCTGGTCGGACCCGATACTTC. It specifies CAISQDMSSGRTRYF.

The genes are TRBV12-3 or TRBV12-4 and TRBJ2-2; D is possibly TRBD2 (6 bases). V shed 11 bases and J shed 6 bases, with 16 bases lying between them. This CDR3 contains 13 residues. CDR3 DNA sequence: TGTGCCGGTAGCGGCTACTCCCCCGGGGAGCTGTTTTTT. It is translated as CAGSGYSPGELFF.

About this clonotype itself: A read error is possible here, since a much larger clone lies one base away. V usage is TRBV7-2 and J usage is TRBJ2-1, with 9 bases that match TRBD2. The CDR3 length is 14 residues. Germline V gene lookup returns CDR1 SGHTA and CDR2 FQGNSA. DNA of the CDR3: TGTGACAGCAGCTCCGGACTAGCGACGGATGAGCAGTTCTTC. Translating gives CDSSSGLATDEQFF.

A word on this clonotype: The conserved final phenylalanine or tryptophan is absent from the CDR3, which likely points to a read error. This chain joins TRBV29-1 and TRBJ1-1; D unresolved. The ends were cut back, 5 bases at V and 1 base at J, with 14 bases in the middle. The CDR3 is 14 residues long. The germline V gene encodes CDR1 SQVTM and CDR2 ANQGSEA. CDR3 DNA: TGCAGCGTTAGTTTGAGGACCTCGAACACTGAAGCTTTCCTT. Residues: CSVSLRTSNTEAFL.

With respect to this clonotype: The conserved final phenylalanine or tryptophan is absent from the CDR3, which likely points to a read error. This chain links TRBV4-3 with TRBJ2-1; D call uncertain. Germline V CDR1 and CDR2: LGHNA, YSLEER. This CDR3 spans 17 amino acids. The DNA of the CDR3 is TGCGCCAGCAGCCAAGATCTTGGCAGCAGCTCCTACAAAGAGCAGTTCCAC. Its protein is CASSQDLGSSSYKEQFH.

The CDR3 is CASSPVLAGTDTQYF. CDR3 nucleotide sequence: TGTGCCAGCAGCCCGGTGCTAGCGGGAACAGATACGCAGTATTTT. The chain couples TRBV11-1 to TRBJ2-3; TRBD2 aligns across 9 bases. Germline loops: CDR1 SGHAT, CDR2 FQDESV (reference sequence). V lost 5 bases and J lost 3; bases outside the gene matches: 6. This CDR3 comprises 15 residues.

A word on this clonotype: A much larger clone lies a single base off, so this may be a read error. The CDR3 loop reads CASNSRDSNTEAFF. In DNA, the CDR3 is TGTGCCAGCAACTCCAGGGATTCCAACACTGAAGCTTTCTTT. The chain uses TRBV12-3 or TRBV12-4 and TRBJ1-1; TRBD1 might be the D (5 bases). The V gene lost 7 bases and the J gene lost 2 bases, with 14 bases spanning the gap. The CDR3 runs to 14 residues.

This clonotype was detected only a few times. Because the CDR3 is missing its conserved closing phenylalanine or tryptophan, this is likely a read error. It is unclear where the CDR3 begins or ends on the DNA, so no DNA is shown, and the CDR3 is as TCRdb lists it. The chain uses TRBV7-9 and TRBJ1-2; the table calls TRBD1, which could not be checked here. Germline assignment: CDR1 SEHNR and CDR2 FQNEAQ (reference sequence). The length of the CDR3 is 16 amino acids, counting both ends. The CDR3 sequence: CASSPEGRLSQYGYTL.

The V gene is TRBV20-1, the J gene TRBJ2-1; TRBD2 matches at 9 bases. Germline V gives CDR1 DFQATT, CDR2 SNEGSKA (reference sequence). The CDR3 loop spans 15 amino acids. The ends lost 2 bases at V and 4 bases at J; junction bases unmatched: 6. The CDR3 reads CSARKAGGRYNEQFF. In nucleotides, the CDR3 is TGCAGTGCTAGAAAGGCGGGAGGGAGATACAATGAGCAGTTCTTC.

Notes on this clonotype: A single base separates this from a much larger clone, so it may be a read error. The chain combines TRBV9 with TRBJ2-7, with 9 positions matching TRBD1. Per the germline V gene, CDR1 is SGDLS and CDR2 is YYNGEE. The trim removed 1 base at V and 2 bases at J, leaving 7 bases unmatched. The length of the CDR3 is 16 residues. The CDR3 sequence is CASSVLPQGAPYEQYF. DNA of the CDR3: TGTGCCAGCAGCGTATTGCCACAGGGGGCCCCCTACGAGCAGTACTTC.

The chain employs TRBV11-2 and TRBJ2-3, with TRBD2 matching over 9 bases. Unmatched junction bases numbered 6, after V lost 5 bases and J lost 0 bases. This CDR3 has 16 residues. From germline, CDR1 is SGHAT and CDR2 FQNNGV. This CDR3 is CASSLPTSGSTDTQYF. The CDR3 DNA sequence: TGTGCCAGCAGCCTCCCGACTAGCGGCAGCACAGATACGCAGTATTTT.

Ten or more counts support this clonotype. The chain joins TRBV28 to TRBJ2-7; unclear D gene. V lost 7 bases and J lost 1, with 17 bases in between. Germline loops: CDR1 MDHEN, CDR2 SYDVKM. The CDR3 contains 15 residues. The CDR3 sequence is CASIPRNAASYEQYF. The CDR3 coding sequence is TGTGCCAGCATCCCAAGGAACGCAGCATCCTACGAGCAGTACTTC.

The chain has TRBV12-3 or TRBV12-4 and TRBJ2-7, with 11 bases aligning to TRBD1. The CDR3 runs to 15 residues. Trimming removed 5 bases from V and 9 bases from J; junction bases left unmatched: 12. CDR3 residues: CASSMGTGGSHWQYF. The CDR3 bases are TGTGCCAGCAGTATGGGGACAGGGGGGTCCCACTGGCAGTACTTC.

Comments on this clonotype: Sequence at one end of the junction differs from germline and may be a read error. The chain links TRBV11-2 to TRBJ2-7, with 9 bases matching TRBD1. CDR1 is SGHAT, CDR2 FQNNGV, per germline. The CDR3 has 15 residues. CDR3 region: CTSGQGTGRTYEQYF. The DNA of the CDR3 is TGTACCAGCGGCCAAGGGACAGGGAGGACCTACGAGCAGTACTTC. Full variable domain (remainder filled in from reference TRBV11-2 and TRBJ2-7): EAGVAQSPRYKIIEKRQSVAFWCNPISGHATLYWYQQILGQGPKLLIQFQNNGVVDDSQLPKDRFSAERLKGVDSTLKIQPAKLEDSAVYLCTSGQGTGRTYEQYFGPGTRLTVT.

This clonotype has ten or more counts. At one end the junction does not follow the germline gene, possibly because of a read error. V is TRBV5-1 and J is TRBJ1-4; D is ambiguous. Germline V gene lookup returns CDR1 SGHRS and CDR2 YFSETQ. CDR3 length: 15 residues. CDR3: CASSTSGATNEKLVF. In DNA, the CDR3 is TGCGCCAGCAGCACATCGGGAGCAACTAATGAAAAACTGGTTTTT. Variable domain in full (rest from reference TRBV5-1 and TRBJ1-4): KAGVTQTPRYLIKTRGQQVTLSCSPISGHRSVSWYQQTPGQGLQFLFEYFSETQRNKGNFPGRFSGRQFSNSRSEMNVSTLELGDSALYLCASSTSGATNEKLVFGSGTQLSVL.

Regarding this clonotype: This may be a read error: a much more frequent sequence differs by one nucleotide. This chain's CDR3 is CASIQESGSPLHF. Written as DNA, the CDR3 is TGTGCCAGTATCCAGGAGTCGGGTTCACCCCTCCACTTT. The chain carries TRBV7-9 and TRBJ1-6; D not certain. Germline loops: CDR1 SEHNR, CDR2 FQNEAQ (reference sequence). This CDR3 region has 13 residues. V was cut by 9 bases and J by 9 bases, with 15 bases left in between.

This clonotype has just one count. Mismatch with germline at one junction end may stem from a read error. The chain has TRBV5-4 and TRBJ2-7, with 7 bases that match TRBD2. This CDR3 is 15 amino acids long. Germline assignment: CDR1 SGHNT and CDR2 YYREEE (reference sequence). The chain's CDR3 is CASSILAVRGYELYF. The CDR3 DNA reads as TGTGCCAGCAGCATCCTAGCGGTAAGGGGCTACGAGCTGTACTTC.

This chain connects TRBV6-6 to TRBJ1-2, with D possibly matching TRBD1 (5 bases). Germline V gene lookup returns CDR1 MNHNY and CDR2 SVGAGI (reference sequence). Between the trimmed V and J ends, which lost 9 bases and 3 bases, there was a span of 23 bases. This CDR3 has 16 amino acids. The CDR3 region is CARTHDTYRLDYGYTF. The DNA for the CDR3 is TGTGCCAGGACCCACGACACCTACAGGCTTGACTATGGCTACACCTTC.

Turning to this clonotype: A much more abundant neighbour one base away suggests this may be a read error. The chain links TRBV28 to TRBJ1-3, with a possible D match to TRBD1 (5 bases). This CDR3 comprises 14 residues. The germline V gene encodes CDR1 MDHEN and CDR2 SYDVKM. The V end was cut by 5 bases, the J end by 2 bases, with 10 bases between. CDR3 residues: CASSAQATGNTIYF. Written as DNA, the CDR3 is TGTGCCAGCAGTGCACAGGCGACTGGAAACACCATATATTTT.

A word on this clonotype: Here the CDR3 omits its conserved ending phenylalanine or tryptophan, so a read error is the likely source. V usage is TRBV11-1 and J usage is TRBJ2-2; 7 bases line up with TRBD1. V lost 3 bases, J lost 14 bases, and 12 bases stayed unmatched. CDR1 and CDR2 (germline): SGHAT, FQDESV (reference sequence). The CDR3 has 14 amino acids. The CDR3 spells CASSFTGVTGDLFV. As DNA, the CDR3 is TGTGCCAGCAGCTTTACAGGGGTTACCGGTGATCTGTTTGTT.

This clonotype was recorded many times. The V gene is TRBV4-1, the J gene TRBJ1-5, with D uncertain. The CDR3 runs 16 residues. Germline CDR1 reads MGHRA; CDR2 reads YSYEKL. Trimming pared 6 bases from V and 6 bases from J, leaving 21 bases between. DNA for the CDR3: TGCGCCAGCAGAAAAGTGGCAGGTCCGGCACGTCAGCCCCAGCATTTT. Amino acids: CASRKVAGPARQPQHF.

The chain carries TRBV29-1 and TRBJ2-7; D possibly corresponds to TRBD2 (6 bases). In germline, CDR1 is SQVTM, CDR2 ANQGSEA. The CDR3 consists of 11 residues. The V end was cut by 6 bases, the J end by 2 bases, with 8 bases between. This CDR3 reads CSVGTPYEQYF. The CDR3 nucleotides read TGCAGCGTCGGGACTCCCTACGAGCAGTACTTC.

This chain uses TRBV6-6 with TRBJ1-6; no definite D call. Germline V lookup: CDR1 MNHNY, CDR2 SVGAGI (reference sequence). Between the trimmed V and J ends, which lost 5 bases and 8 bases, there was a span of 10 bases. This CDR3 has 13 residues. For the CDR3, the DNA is TGTGCCAGCAGTCAAACCTGGGATTCACCCCTCCACTTT. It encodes CASSQTWDSPLHF.

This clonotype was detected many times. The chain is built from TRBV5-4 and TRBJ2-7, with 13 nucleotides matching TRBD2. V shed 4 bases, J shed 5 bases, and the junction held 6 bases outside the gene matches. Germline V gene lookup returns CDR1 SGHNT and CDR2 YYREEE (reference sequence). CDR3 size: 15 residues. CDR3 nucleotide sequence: TGTGCCAGCAGCCCCACTAGCGGGAGGGTCGACGAGCAGTACTTC. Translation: CASSPTSGRVDEQYF.

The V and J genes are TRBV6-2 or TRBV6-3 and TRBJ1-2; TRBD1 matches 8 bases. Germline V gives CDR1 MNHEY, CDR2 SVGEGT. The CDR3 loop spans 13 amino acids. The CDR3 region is CTTADRDNYGYTF. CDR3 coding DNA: TGTACCACTGCGGACAGGGATAACTATGGCTACACCTTC.

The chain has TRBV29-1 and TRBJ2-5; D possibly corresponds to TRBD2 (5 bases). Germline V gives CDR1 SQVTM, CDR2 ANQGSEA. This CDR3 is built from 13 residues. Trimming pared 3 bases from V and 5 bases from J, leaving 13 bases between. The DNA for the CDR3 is TGCAGCGTTGAGGCAGAGGGCGCGGAGACCCAGTACTTC. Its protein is CSVEAEGAETQYF.